Presented here are 2 T cell receptor beta chains from one specimen sequenced in a study of T cells after yellow fever vaccination. TCRdb reanalysed the 5' RACE reads using MiXCR and keeps one entry per CDR3 protein. The sample includes about 220,000 distinct CDR3 sequences, 3% to 3.5% of them seen just once. The source material was CD4+ T cells sorted from PBMCs, sampled 10 days after the yellow fever booster vaccination. These receptors came from a young man who received the YFV17D yellow fever vaccine.

In this sample, this clonotype turned up a few times. The V and J genes are TRBV7-2 and TRBJ1-1; D might be TRBD1 (5 bases). V was shortened by 3 bases and J by 1 base, with 30 bases between the two germline ends. The CDR3 has 21 amino acids. CDR1 and CDR2 from the germline V gene are SGHTA and FQGNSA. CDR3 coding DNA: TGTGCCAGCAGCTTCGTGGGGGTGTCGTTTGCGCCTCGGGGTAAGAACACTGAAGCTTTCTTT. Its translation is CASSFVGVSFAPRGKNTEAFF.

Ten or more counts support this clonotype. The V call is TRBV11-2, the J call TRBJ2-5; 13 nucleotides line up with TRBD2. The CDR3 has 16 residues. Germline trimming cut 5 bases from V and 2 bases from J; bases unmatched to any gene: 5. Germline V gene lookup returns CDR1 SGHAT and CDR2 FQNNGV. The CDR3 DNA reads as TGTGCCAGCAGCCCCCGGACTAGCGGGGGTCAAGAGACCCAGTACTTC. Residues: CASSPRTSGGQETQYF.